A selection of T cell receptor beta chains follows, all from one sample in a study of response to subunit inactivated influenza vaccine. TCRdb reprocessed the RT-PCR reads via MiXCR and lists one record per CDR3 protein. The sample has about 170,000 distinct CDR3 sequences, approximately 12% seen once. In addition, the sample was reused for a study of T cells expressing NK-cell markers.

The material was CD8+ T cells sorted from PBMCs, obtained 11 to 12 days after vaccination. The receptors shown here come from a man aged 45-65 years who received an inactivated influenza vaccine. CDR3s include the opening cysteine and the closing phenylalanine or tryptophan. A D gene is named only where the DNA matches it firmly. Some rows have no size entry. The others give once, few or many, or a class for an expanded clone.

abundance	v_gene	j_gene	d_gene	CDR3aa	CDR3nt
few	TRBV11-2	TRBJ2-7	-	CASSLVRGVYEQYF	TGTGCCAGCAGCTTAGTACGGGGTGTCTACGAGCAGTACTTC
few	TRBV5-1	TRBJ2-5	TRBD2	CASSSTSGREYQETQYF	TGCGCCAGCAGCTCGACTAGCGGGAGGGAGTACCAAGAGACCCAGTACTTC
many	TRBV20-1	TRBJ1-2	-	CSARETSNYGYTF	TGCAGTGCTAGAGAAACGTCTAACTATGGCTACACCTTC
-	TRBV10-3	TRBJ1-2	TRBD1	CAISESGQDYGYTF	TGTGCCATCAGTGAGTCGGGACAGGACTATGGCTACACCTTC
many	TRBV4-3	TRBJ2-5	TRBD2	CASSSTGTSGTQETQYF	TGCGCCAGCAGTTCTACCGGGACTAGCGGAACCCAAGAGACCCAGTACTTC
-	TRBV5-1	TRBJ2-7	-	CASSWIFDGNEQYF	TGCGCCAGCAGCTGGATTTTTGACGGCAACGAGCAGTACTTC
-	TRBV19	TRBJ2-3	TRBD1	CASSMSDRETDTQYF	TGTGCCAGTAGTATGTCCGACAGGGAAACAGATACGCAGTATTTT
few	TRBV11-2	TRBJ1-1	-	CASSLRGVTEAFF	TGTGCCAGCAGCTTAAGGGGGGTCACTGAAGCTTTCTTT
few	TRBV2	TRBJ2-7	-	CASSVQGSYEQYF	TGTGCCAGCAGTGTGCAGGGCTCCTACGAGCAGTACTTC
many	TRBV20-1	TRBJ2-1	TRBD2	CSAPGLAGEVFEQFF	TGCAGTGCTCCTGGACTAGCGGGAGAGGTATTTGAGCAGTTCTTC
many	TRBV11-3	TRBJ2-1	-	CASSRGLTNEQFF	TGTGCCAGCAGCCGGGGACTTACCAATGAGCAGTTCTTC
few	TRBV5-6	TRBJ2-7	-	CASSLESQTYEQYF	TGTGCCAGCAGCTTGGAGTCACAGACCTACGAGCAGTACTTC
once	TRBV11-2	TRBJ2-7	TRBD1	CASSGTVTYEQYF	TGTGCCAGCAGCGGGACAGTTACCTACGAGCAGTACTTC
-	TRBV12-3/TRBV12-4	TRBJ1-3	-	CASSPRMGLGNTIYF	TGTGCCAGCAGTCCCCGAATGGGCCTTGGAAACACCATATATTTT
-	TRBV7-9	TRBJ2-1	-	CASSLTPRHEQFF	TGTGCCAGCAGCCTAACCCCAAGACATGAGCAGTTCTTC
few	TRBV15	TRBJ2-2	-	CATSREYSVSPGELFF	TGTGCCACCAGCAGAGAGTACAGTGTGTCACCCGGGGAGCTGTTTTTT
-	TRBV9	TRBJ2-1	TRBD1	CASSPTTGTGSYNEQFF	TGTGCCAGCAGCCCGACGACCGGGACAGGGTCCTACAATGAGCAGTTCTTC
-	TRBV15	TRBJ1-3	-	CATSSHLQGISGNTIYF	TGTGCCACCAGCAGCCACTTACAGGGAATCTCTGGAAACACCATATATTTT
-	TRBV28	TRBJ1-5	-	CASSLPLDSSNQPQHF	TGTGCCAGCAGTTTACCCCTCGATAGTAGCAATCAGCCCCAGCATTTT
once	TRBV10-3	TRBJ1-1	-	CAISDRGVQEYTEAFF	TGTGCCATCAGTGATCGAGGGGTCCAGGAGTACACTGAAGCTTTCTTT
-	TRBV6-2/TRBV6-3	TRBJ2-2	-	CASSYSTSTGELFF	TGTGCCAGCAGTTACTCAACTAGCACCGGGGAGCTGTTTTTT
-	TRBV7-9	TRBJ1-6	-	CASSLFEESSYNSPLHF	TGTGCCAGCAGCTTATTTGAGGAGAGCTCCTATAATTCACCCCTCCACTTT
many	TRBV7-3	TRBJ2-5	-	CASSLIGGQETQYF	TGTGCCAGCAGCTTAATAGGGGGTCAAGAGACCCAGTACTTC
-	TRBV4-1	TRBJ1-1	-	CASSQVWGNTEAFF	TGCGCCAGCAGCCAAGTCTGGGGGAACACTGAAGCTTTCTTT
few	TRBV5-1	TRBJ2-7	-	CASSLVGSREQYF	TGCGCCAGCAGTTTGGTTGGGTCCAGAGAGCAGTACTTC
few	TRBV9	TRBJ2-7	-	CASSAGSQAHYEQYF	TGTGCCAGCAGCGCTGGGTCGCAGGCCCACTACGAGCAGTACTTC
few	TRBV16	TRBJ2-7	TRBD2	CASSQSRLAGGPGEQYF	TGTGCCAGCAGCCAATCGAGGCTAGCGGGAGGGCCTGGCGAGCAGTACTTC
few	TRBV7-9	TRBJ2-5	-	CASSSPTGRETQYF	TGTGCCAGCAGCTCACCGACAGGCCGGGAGACCCAGTACTTC
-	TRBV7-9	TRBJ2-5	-	CASSVSNGETQYF	TGTGCCAGCAGCGTCTCGAACGGGGAGACCCAGTACTTC
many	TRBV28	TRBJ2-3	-	CASRGYPSTDTQYF	TGTGCCAGCAGAGGGTACCCGTCCACAGATACGCAGTATTTT
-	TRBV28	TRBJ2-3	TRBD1	CASSSPADRERGRMSTDTQYF	TGTGCCAGCAGTTCTCCCGCGGATCGTGAGAGGGGGCGTATGAGCACAGATACGCAGTATTTT
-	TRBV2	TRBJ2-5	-	CASKGDGETQYF	TGTGCCAGCAAAGGGGATGGAGAGACCCAGTACTTC
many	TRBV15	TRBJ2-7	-	CATSRDRSEQYF	TGTGCCACCAGCAGAGATCGGAGCGAGCAGTACTTC
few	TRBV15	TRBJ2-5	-	CATKNSGLRPLTETQYF	TGTGCCACGAAGAACTCGGGCCTCCGCCCCCTCACAGAGACCCAGTACTTC
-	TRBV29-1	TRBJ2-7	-	CSVEGESYEQYF	TGCAGCGTTGAAGGGGAATCCTACGAGCAGTACTTC
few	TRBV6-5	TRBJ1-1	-	CASSYFQPGETEAFF	TGTGCCAGCAGTTATTTTCAGCCAGGTGAGACTGAAGCTTTCTTT
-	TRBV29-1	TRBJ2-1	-	CSVVIRGGHEQFF	TGCAGCGTTGTCATAAGGGGGGGCCATGAGCAGTTCTTC
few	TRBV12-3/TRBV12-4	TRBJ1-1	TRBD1	CASSLGQGGEAFF	TGTGCCAGCAGTTTAGGGCAGGGGGGTGAAGCTTTCTTT
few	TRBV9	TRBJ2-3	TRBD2	CASSVASGSISDTQYF	TGTGCCAGCAGCGTAGCTAGCGGGAGTATCTCAGATACGCAGTATTTT
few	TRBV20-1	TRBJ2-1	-	CSARDTRYYNEQFF	TGCAGTGCTAGAGATACTAGGTACTACAATGAGCAGTTCTTC
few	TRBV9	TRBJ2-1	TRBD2	CASSGLAGGGNEQFF	TGTGCCAGCAGCGGATTAGCGGGGGGGGGCAATGAGCAGTTCTTC
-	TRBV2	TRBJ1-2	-	CASSEGGNYGYTF	TGTGCCAGCAGTGAAGGGGGTAACTATGGCTACACCTTC
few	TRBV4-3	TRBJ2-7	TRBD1	CASSQVQGQGRDEQYF	TGCGCCAGCAGCCAAGTCCAGGGACAGGGACGGGATGAGCAGTACTTC
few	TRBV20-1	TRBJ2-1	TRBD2	CSASRAGGYNEQFF	TGCAGTGCTAGCAGGGCGGGGGGTTACAATGAGCAGTTCTTC
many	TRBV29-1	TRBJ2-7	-	CSVRDGHSYEQYF	TGCAGCGTTCGGGATGGTCACTCCTACGAGCAGTACTTC
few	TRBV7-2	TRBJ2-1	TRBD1	CASSLAGQSYMFF	TGTGCCAGCAGCTTAGCGGGACAGTCCTATATGTTCTTC
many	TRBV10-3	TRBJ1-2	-	CAISVGPNYGYTF	TGTGCCATCAGTGTCGGACCTAACTATGGCTACACCTTC
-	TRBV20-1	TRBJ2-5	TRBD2	CSASSPSGVVETQYF	TGCAGTGCTAGTTCGCCTAGCGGGGTTGTAGAGACCCAGTACTTC
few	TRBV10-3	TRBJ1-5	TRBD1	CAISSGTGSLYSNQPQHF	TGTGCCATCAGTTCCGGGACAGGTTCGCTATATAGCAATCAGCCCCAGCATTTT
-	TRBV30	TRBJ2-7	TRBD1	CAWSVGQGPYEQYF	TGTGCCTGGAGTGTGGGACAGGGGCCCTACGAGCAGTACTTC